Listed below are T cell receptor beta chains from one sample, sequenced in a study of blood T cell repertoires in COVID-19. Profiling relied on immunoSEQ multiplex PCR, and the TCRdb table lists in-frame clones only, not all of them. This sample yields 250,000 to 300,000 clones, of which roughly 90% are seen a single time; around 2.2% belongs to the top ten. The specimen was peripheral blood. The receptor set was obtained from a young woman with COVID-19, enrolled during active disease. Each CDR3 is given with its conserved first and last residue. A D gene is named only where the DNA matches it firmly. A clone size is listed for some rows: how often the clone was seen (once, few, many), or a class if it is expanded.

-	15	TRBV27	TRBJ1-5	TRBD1	TGTGCCAGCAGTTTATCCGGGACAGGGGCCCAGCCCCAGCATTTT	CASSLSGTGAQPQHF
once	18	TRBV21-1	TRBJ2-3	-	TGTGCCAGCAGCATGACTAGCGGGAGGGCCGGGAGCACAGATACGCAGTATTTT	CASSMTSGRAGSTDTQYF
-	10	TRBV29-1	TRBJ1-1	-	TGCAGCGTGGCCGGGAGCGAAGCTTTCTTT	CSVAGSEAFF
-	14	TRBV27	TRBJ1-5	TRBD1	TGTGCCAGCAGGGGGACAGGGTACAATCAGCCCCAGCATTTT	CASRGTGYNQPQHF
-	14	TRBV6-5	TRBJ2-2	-	TGTGCCAGCAACATAATGAAGAACACCGGGGAGCTGTTTTTT	CASNIMKNTGELFF
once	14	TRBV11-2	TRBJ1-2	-	TGTGCCAGCAGCCCGACTGGGGGGGAAGGTGGCTACACCTTC	CASSPTGGEGGYTF
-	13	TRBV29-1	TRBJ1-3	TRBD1	TGCAGCGTTGATGGGCAGGGGGCAGACACCATATATTTT	CSVDGQGADTIYF
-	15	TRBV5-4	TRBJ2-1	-	TGTGCCAGCAGCTTGGATCAGGTGGCCTACAATGAGCAGTTCTTC	CASSLDQVAYNEQFF
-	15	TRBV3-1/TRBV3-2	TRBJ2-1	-	TGTGCCAGCAGCCAAGTCGGCGGCAGACACAATGAGCAGTTCTTC	CASSQVGGRHNEQFF
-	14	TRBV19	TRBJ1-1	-	TGTGCCAGTAGTATTTCGGGGTCGAACACTGAAGCTTTCTTT	CASSISGSNTEAFF
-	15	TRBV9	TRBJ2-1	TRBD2	TGTGCCAGCAGCGTAGAAGGCGGGAGGGCCAGTGAGCAGTTCTTC	CASSVEGGRASEQFF
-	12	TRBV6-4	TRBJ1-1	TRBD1	TGTGCCAGCAGTCCGGGACAGGGTGTAACTTTCTTT	CASSPGQGVTFF
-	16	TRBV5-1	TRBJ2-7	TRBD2	TGCGCCAGCAGCTTGGGTGGGACTAGCGGGAGCTACGAGCAGTACTTC	CASSLGGTSGSYEQYF
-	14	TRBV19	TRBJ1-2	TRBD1	TGTGCCAGTAGTATAGAAGGACAGGGATATGGCTACACCTTC	CASSIEGQGYGYTF
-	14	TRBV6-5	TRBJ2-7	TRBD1	TGTGCCAGCAGCGAGGGACAGGGTTCTAACGAGCAGTACTTC	CASSEGQGSNEQYF
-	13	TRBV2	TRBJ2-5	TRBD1	TGTGCCAGCGCTGCAGGGGGCGAGGAGACCCAGTACTTC	CASAAGGEETQYF
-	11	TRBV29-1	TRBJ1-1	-	TGCAGCGTTGATCCGATGAACGGAGCTTTCTTT	CSVDPMNGAFF
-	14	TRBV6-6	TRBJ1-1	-	TGTGCCAGCAGTGCCGCAACAGGGATCACTGAAGCTTTCTTT	CASSAATGITEAFF
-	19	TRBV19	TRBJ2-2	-	TGTGCCAGTAGTAAATTTTGGGTAGCGGCCACTCTTAACACCGGGGAGCTGTTTTTT	CASSKFWVAATLNTGELFF
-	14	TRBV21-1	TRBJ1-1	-	TGTGCCAGCAGCAAGTGCGGGTGGAGCACTGAAGCTTTCTTT	CASSKCGWSTEAFF
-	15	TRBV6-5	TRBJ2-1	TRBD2	TGTGCCAGCAGTTGGAGACTAGCGGGCTACAATGAGCAGTTCTTC	CASSWRLAGYNEQFF
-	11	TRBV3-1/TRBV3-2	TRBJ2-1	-	TGTGCCAGCAGCCAAAGAGCGGAGCAGTTCTTC	CASSQRAEQFF
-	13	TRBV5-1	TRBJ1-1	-	TGCGCCAGCAGCCCAGGGGTAGGCACTGAAGCTTTCTTT	CASSPGVGTEAFF
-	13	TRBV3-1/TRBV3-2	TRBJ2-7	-	TGTGCCAGCAGCCGGCCTAGTAGTGGCGAGCAGTACTTC	CASSRPSSGEQYF
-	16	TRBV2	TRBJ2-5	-	TGTGCCAGCAGACCGAGGGTGAGGGGGATTCGTGAGACCCAGTACTTC	CASRPRVRGIRETQYF
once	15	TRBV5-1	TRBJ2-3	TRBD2	TGCGCCAGCAGCCTAAGGACTAGCGTCACAGATACGCAGTATTTT	CASSLRTSVTDTQYF
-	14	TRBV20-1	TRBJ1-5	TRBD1	TGCAGTGCTAGTATGAACAGGGGAGATCAGCCCCAGCATTTT	CSASMNRGDQPQHF
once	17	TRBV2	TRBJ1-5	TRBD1	TGTGCCAGCAGTGACGGACAGGTAGACTATAGCAATCAGCCCCAGCATTTT	CASSDGQVDYSNQPQHF
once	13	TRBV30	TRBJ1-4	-	TGTGCCTGGAGTAGAGGGTCCTCCGAAAAACTGTTTTTT	CAWSRGSSEKLFF
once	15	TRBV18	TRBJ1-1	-	TGTGCCAGCTCACCAAATCCGGGGAAGAACACTGAAGCTTTCTTT	CASSPNPGKNTEAFF
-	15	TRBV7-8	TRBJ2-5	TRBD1	TGTGCCAGCAGGGGGACAGGGGTTGTCGGAGAGACCCAGTACTTC	CASRGTGVVGETQYF
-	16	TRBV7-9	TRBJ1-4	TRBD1	TGTGCCAGCAGCCCCTCTTACAGGGGCTATAATGAAAAACTGTTTTTT	CASSPSYRGYNEKLFF
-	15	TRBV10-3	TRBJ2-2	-	TGTGCCATCAGCCCTCGGTCAGGGGGGACCGGGGAGCTGTTTTTT	CAISPRSGGTGELFF
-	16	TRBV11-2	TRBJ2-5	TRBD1	TGTGCCAGCAGCTTAATGGGACAGCCCTTCTCAGAGACCCAGTACTTC	CASSLMGQPFSETQYF
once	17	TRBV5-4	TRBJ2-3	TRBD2	TGTGCCAGCAGCTTGGGGCTAGCGGGAGGGCGCACAGATACGCAGTATTTT	CASSLGLAGGRTDTQYF
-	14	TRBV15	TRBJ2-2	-	TGTGCCACCAGCAGAGTCGTAGACACCGGGGAGCTGTTTTTT	CATSRVVDTGELFF
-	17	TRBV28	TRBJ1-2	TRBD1	TGTGCCAGCAGCCAGGTCGGCGGCAGGGGGAGTAACTATGGCTACACCTTC	CASSQVGGRGSNYGYTF
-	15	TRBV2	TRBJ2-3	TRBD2	TGTGCCAGCAGTGAAGAGACTAGCGCCGGAGATACGCAGTATTTT	CASSEETSAGDTQYF
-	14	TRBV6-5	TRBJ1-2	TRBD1	TGTGCCAGCAGTTACTCGGGACAGGTCTATGGCTACACCTTC	CASSYSGQVYGYTF
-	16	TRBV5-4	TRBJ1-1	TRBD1	TGTGCCAGCAGCGCGGGACAGGGCGGGAAGAACACTGAAGCTTTCTTT	CASSAGQGGKNTEAFF
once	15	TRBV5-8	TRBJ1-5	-	TGTGCCAGCAGCTTACGAGAATATAGCAATCAGCCCCAGCATTTT	CASSLREYSNQPQHF
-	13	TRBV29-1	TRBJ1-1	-	TGCAGCGTGCGCGGGACCCTGGGCACTGAAGCTTTCTTT	CSVRGTLGTEAFF
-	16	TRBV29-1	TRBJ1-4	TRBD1	TGCAGCGTTGAAGAGGGGGACAGGGATACTAATGAAAAACTGTTTTTT	CSVEEGDRDTNEKLFF
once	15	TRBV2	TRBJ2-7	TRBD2	TGTGCCAGCAGTGGGCTAGCGGGAGCAAGCTACGAGCAGTACTTC	CASSGLAGASYEQYF
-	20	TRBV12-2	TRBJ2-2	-	TGTGCAAGTCGCCGAATACAAGGACAGGGGGCCGTGCCGAACACCGGGGAGCTGTTTTTT	CASRRIQGQGAVPNTGELFF
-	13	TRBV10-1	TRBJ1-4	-	TGCGCCACCATACAGGGCTTACGGGAAAAACTGTTTTTT	CATIQGLREKLFF